The sample holds many counts of the clone carrying this TCR beta chain. This sample was taken from a study of molecular identifiers for immune sequencing clone quantification. The germline V gene has CDR1 SGHRS and CDR2 YFSETQ. Trimming took 4 bases from V and 7 from J, leaving 15 bases between them. This CDR3 spans 13 amino acids. As previously described, bulk TCR libraries were made using listed TCR primers. In TCRdb, the PCR reads were re-called with MiXCR into one record per CDR3 protein. The table records more than 60,000 distinct CDR3 sequences, over 15% of them present only once. The sequencing input was naive CD8+ T cells from blood, with Jurkat cell RNA spiked in. As to subset: FACS-sorted CD8+CD4-CCR7+CD45RA+ naive T cells. The TCR sequence derives from a human donor in good health. Some libraries in this study had Jurkat cell RNA spiked in. The V call is TRBV5-1, the J call TRBJ2-7, with TRBD1 as a possible D gene (7 bases). The DNA for the CDR3 is TGCGCCAGCAGCCCCACAGGGGCGGGGGAGCAGTACTTC. Protein: CASSPTGAGEQYF.